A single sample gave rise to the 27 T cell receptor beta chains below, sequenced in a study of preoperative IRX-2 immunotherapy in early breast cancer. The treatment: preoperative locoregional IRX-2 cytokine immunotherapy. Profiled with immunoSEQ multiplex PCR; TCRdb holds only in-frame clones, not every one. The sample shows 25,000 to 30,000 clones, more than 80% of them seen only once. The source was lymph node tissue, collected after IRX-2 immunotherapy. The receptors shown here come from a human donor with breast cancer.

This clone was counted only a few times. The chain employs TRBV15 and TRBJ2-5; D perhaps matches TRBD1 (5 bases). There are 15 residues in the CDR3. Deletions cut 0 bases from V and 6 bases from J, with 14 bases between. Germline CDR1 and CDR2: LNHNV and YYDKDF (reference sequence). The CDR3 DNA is TGTGCCACCAGCAGAGATCAGGGTCCTGGAAAGACCCAGTACTTC. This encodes CATSRDQGPGKTQYF.

Here the CDR3 reads CAAPGHRMSSYNSPLHF. The CDR3 DNA reads TGTGCCGCACCGGGACACAGGATGAGCTCCTATAATTCACCCCTCCACTTT. The gene calls are TRBV12-2 and TRBJ1-6; the D call in the table, TRBD1, was not verified against the DNA. TRBV12-2 is recorded as a pseudogene. This CDR3 is 17 amino acids long.

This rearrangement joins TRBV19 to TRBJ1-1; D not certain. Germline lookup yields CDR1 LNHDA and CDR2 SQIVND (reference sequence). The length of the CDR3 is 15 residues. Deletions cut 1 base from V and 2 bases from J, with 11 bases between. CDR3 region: CASSIAAGLNTEAFF. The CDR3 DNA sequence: TGTGCCAGTAGTATAGCTGCGGGCCTAAACACTGAAGCTTTCTTT.

CDR3 DNA sequence: TGTGCCAGCAGGATCGGGAGGGAACCTGGGCCCCAGCATTTT. Translated, it gives CASRIGREPGPQHF. This rearrangement joins TRBV28 to TRBJ1-5; D unclear. CDR3 length: 14 residues. Trimming removed 6 bases from V and 9 bases from J, with 18 bases in between. Germline values: CDR1 MDHEN, CDR2 SYDVKM.

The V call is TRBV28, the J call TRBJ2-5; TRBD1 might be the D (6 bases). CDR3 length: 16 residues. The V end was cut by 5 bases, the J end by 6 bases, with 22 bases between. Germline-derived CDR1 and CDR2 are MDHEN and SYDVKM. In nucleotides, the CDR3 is TGTGCCAGCAGTCGCACGCAGGGGCTATCTCGTCAGACCCAGTACTTC. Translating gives CASSRTQGLSRQTQYF.

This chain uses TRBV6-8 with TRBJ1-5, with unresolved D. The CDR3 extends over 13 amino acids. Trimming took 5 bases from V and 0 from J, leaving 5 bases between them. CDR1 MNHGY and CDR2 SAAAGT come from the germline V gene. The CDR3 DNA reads TGTGCCAGCAGTCCTGTTAGCAATCAGCCCCAGCATTTT. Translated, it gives CASSPVSNQPQHF.

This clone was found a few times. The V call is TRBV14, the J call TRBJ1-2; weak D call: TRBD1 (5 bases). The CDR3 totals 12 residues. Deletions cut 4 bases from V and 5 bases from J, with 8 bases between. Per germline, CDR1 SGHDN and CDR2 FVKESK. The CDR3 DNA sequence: TGTGCCAGCAGCCCTGGGGGTTATGGCTACACCTTC. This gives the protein CASSPGGYGYTF.

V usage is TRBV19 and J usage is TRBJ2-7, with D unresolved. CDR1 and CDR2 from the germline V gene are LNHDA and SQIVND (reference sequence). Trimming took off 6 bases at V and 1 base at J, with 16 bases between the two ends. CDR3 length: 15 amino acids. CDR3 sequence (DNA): TGTGCCAGTAGCGCCGCAGGATACCTATCCTACGAGCAGTACTTC. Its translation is CASSAAGYLSYEQYF.

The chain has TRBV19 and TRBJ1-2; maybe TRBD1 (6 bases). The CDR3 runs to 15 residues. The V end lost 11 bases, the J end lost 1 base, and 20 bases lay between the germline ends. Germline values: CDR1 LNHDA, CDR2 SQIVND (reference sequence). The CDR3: CASSPARGNNYGYTF. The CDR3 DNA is TGTGCCTCCTCACCGGCCAGGGGTAATAACTATGGCTACACCTTC.

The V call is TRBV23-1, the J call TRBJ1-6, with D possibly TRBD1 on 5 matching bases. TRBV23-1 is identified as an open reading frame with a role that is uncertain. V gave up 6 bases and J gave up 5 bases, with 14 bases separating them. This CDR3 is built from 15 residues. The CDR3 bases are TGCGCCAGCAGCGGGGGGGTACAGGATAATTCACCCCTCCACTTT. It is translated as CASSGGVQDNSPLHF.

CDR3 amino acids: CASSLRDLTDTQYF. The CDR3 nucleotides are TGTGCCAGCAGTTTACGGGACCTCACAGATACGCAGTATTTT. J is TRBJ2-3 and V is TRBV28; the D gene could be TRBD1 or TRBD2 (5 bases each). Per germline, CDR1 MDHEN and CDR2 SYDVKM. V lost 2 bases to trimming and J lost 2 bases, with 8 bases between them. This CDR3 region has 14 residues.

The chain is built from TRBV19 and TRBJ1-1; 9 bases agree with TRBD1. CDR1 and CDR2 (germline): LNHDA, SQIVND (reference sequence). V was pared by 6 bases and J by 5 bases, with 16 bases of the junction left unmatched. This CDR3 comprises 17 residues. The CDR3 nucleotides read TGTGCCAGTAGACTTACCGGGACAGGGTTTGGAAAAACTGAAGCTTTCTTT. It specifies CASRLTGTGFGKTEAFF. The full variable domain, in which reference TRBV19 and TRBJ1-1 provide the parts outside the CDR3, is DGGITQSPKYLFRKEGQNVTLSCEQNLNHDAMYWYRQDPGQGLRLIYYSQIVNDFQKGDIAEGYSVSREKKESFPLTVTSAQKNPTAFYLCASRLTGTGFGKTEAFFGQGTRLTVV.

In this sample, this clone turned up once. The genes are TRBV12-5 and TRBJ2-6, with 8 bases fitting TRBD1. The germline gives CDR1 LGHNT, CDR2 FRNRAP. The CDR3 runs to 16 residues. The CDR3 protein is CASTISGGAGANVLTF. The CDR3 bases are TGTGCCAGTACCATCTCAGGGGGCGCTGGGGCCAACGTCCTGACTTTC.

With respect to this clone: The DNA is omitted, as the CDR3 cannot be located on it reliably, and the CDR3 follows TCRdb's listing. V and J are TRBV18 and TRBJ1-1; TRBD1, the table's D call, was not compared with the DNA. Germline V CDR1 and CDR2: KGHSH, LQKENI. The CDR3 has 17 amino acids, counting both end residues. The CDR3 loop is CASSQLVGQGTVTEVFF.

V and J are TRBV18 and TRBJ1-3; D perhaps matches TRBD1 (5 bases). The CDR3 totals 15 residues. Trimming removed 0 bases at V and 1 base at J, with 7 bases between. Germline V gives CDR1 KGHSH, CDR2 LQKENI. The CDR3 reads CASSPPTVSGNTIYF. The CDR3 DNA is TGTGCCAGCTCACCACCGACAGTATCTGGAAACACCATATATTTT.

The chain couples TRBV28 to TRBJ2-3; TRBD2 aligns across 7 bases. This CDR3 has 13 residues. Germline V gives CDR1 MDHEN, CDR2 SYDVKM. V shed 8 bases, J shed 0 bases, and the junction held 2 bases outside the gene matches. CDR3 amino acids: CASGGGSTDTQYF. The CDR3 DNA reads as TGTGCCAGCGGCGGGGGAAGCACAGATACGCAGTATTTT. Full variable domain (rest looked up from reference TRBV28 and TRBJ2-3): DVKVTQSSRYLVKRTGEKVFLECVQDMDHENMFWYRQDPGLGLRLIYFSYDVKMKEKGDIPEGYSVSREKKERFSLILESASTNQTSMYLCASGGGSTDTQYFGPGTRLTVL.

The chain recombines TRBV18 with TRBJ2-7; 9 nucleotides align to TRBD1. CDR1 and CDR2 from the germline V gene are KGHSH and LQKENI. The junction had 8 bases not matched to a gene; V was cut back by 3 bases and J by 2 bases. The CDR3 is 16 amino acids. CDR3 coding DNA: TGTGCCAGCTCACCTCCCTCGGGACAGGGCCCCTACGAGCAGTACTTC. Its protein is CASSPPSGQGPYEQYF. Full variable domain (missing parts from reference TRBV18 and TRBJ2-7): NAGVMQNPRHLVRRRGQEARLRCSPMKGHSHVYWYRQLPEEGLKFMVYLQKENIIDESGMPKERFSAEFPKEGPSILRIQQVVRGDSAAYFCASSPPSGQGPYEQYFGPGTRLTVT.

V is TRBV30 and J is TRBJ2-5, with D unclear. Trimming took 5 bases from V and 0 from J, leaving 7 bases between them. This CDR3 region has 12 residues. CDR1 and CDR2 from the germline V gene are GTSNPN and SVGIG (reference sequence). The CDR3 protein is CAWGVYQETQYF. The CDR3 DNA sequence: TGTGCCTGGGGGGTGTACCAAGAGACCCAGTACTTC.

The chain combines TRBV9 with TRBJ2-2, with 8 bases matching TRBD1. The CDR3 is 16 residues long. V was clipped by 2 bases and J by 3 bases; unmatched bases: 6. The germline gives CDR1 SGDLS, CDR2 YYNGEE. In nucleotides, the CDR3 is TGTGCCAGCAGCGTGGCCCAGGGGGCGGACACCGGGGAGCTGTTTTTT. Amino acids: CASSVAQGADTGELFF.

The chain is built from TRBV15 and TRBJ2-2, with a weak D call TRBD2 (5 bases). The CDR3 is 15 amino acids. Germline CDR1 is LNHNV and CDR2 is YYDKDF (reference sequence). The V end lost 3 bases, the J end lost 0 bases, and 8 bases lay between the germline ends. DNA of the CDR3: TGTGCCACCAGCAGGTGGGAGTCGAACACCGGGGAGCTGTTTTTT. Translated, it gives CATSRWESNTGELFF.

The CDR3 loop is CASSSRTAGNTIYF. The CDR3 DNA reads as TGTGCCAGCAGCAGTCGGACAGCTGGAAACACCATATATTTT. V is TRBV11-3 and J is TRBJ1-3, with TRBD1 as a possible D gene (6 bases). Germline V lookup: CDR1 SGHNT, CDR2 YENEEA. The CDR3 length is 14 residues. Trimming took 5 bases from V and 2 from J, leaving 10 bases between them.

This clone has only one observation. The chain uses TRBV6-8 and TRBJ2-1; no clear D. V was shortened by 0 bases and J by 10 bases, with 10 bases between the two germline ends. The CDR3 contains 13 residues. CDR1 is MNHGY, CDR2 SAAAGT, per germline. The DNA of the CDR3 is TGTGCCAGCAGTTACTCACGGAGTTCCGAGCAGTTCTTC. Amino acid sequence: CASSYSRSSEQFF.

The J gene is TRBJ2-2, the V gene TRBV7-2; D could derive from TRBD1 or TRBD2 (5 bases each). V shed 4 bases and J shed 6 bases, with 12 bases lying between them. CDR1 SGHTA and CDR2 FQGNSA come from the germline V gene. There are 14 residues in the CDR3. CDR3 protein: CASSYRDGAGELFF. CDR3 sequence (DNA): TGTGCCAGCAGCTACCGGGACGGGGCCGGGGAGCTGTTTTTT.

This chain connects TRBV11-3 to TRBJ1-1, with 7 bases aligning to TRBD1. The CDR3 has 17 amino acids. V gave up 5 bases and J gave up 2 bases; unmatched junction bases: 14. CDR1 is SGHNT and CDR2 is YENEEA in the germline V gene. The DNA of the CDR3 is TGTGCCAGCAGCCCCCGATGGACAGGAGCGGTAAACACTGAAGCTTTCTTT. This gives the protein CASSPRWTGAVNTEAFF.

In DNA form, the CDR3 reads TGTGCCAGCAGTTCACAGGGGGGGATTTATGAGCAGTACGTC. Its translation: CASSSQGGIYEQYV. This chain uses TRBV28 with TRBJ2-7, with a tentative D call TRBD1 (8 bases). The ends were cut back, 4 bases at V and 7 bases at J, with 17 bases in the middle. This CDR3 has 14 residues. Germline CDR1 reads MDHEN; CDR2 reads SYDVKM.

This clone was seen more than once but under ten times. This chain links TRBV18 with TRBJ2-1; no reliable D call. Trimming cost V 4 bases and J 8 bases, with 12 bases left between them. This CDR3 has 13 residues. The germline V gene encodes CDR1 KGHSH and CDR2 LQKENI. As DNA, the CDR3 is TGTGCCAGCTCACGCCCCACAATGGATGAGCAGTTCTTC. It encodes CASSRPTMDEQFF.

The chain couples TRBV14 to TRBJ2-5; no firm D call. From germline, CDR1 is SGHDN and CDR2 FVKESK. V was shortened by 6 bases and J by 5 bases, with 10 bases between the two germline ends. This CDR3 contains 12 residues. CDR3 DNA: TGTGCCAGCAGAACGAACACGGAGACCCAGTACTTC. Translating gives CASRTNTETQYF.